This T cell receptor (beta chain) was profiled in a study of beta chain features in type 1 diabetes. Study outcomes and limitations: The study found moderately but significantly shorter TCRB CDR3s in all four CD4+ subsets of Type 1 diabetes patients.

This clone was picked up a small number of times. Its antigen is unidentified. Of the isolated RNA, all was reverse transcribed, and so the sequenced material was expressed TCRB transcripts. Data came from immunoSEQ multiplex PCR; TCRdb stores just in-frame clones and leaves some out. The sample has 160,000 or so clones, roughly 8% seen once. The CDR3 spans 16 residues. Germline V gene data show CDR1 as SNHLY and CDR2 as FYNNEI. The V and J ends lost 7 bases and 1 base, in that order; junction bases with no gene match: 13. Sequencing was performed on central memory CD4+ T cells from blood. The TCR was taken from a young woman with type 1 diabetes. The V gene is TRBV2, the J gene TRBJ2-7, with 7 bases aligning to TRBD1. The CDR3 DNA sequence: TGTGCCAGCAAATGGCCCGGGACAGCTACTTCCTACGAGCAGTACTTC. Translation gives CASKWPGTATSYEQYF.